These T cell receptor beta chains were read from a single sample in a study of Ad26.COV2.S vaccination and SARS-CoV-2 variants. Sequencing used immunoSEQ multiplex PCR; TCRdb keeps in-frame clones, though not all of them. The sample has about 320,000 clones, about 82% seen once. The sequenced sample was peripheral blood, obtained in a trial of Ad26.COV2.S vaccine versus placebo. The receptors come from a person aged 18 to 59 who received the Ad26.COV2.S COVID-19 vaccine or a placebo. CDR3s include the opening cysteine and the closing phenylalanine or tryptophan. D genes are given only for firm matches. The size of a clone is reported for some rows only, either as once, few or many, or as a class for expanded clones.

CDR3 protein,CDR3 DNA,J gene,clone size,V gene,D gene
CASSVTTGGDYTF,TGTGCCAGCAGTGTTACGACAGGGGGCGATTACACCTTC,TRBJ1-2,.,TRBV25-1,TRBD1
CASSRQTGPLHF,TGTGCCAGCAGTAGACAGACGGGACCCCTCCACTTT,TRBJ1-6,.,TRBV6-5,.
CASSSILGVPSNQPQHF,TGTGCCAGCAGCTCAATTTTGGGGGTACCCAGCAATCAGCCCCAGCATTTT,TRBJ1-5,few,TRBV7-8,.
CASSPRQALPYNEQFF,TGTGCCAGCAGCCCGCGACAGGCTCTTCCCTACAATGAGCAGTTCTTC,TRBJ2-1,.,TRBV7-2,.
CASRVGGSGQGGHHEQYF,TGTGCCAGCAGAGTAGGAGGTTCGGGACAGGGAGGACACCACGAGCAGTACTTC,TRBJ2-7,.,TRBV28,TRBD1
CSAGQGNYQETQYF,TGCAGCGCCGGACAGGGGAACTACCAAGAGACCCAGTACTTC,TRBJ2-5,.,TRBV29-1,TRBD1
CASSRDGNIQYF,TGTGCCAGCAGCCGGGACGGAAACATTCAGTACTTC,TRBJ2-4,.,TRBV5-5,.
CASSIGTGGAYGYTF,TGTGCCAGTAGTATCGGAACAGGGGGCGCCTATGGCTACACCTTC,TRBJ1-2,.,TRBV19,TRBD1
CASSSTGELFF,TGTGCCAGCAGTAGCACCGGGGAGCTGTTTTTT,TRBJ2-2,.,TRBV27,.
CASSARQGIQETQYF,TGTGCCAGCAGCGCCCGACAGGGGATACAAGAGACCCAGTACTTC,TRBJ2-5,.,TRBV7-3,TRBD1
CASSRSGGGNEKLFF,TGTGCCAGCAGCCGTTCAGGGGGCGGTAATGAAAAACTGTTTTTT,TRBJ1-4,.,TRBV25-1,TRBD1
CASTSSGGHSYNEQFF,TGCGCCAGCACCTCTAGCGGGGGCCATTCCTACAATGAGCAGTTCTTC,TRBJ2-1,once,TRBV5-1,TRBD2
CASSLGSNTEAFF,TGCGCCAGCAGCTTGGGTTCGAACACTGAAGCTTTCTTT,TRBJ1-1,.,TRBV5-1,.
CASSTRGQAYFYNEQFF,TGTGCCAGTAGTACTCGAGGACAGGCCTACTTCTACAATGAGCAGTTCTTC,TRBJ2-1,.,TRBV19,TRBD1
CSAEQGWNTGELFF,TGCAGCGCTGAGCAGGGGTGGAACACCGGGGAGCTGTTTTTT,TRBJ2-2,.,TRBV29-1,.
CSVEGLDRGSYNEQFF,TGCAGCGTTGAGGGTTTGGACAGGGGCTCCTACAATGAGCAGTTCTTC,TRBJ2-1,.,TRBV29-1,TRBD1
CASSVDIIPSVSGELFF,TGTGCCAGCAGCGTAGATATAATACCCTCCGTATCCGGGGAGCTGTTTTTT,TRBJ2-2,.,TRBV9,.
CASSLLMGQGSYEQYF,TGTGCCAGCAGTTTATTGATGGGACAGGGCTCCTACGAGCAGTACTTC,TRBJ2-7,.,TRBV27,TRBD1
CASSQDLAGGREQETQYF,TGTGCCAGCAGCCAAGATTTAGCGGGGGGGCGAGAACAAGAGACCCAGTACTTC,TRBJ2-5,.,TRBV4-2,TRBD2
CASSPLRASSPLHF,TGTGCCAGCAGCCCCCTCAGGGCTAGTTCACCCCTCCACTTT,TRBJ1-6,.,TRBV28,.
CASSSGGGQGAVGYTF,TGCGCCAGCAGCTCCGGAGGGGGACAGGGGGCAGTTGGCTACACCTTC,TRBJ1-2,once,TRBV5-1,TRBD1
CASDGQLSAQPQHF,TGTGCCAGTGATGGACAGCTATCAGCTCAGCCCCAGCATTTT,TRBJ1-5,once,TRBV6-6,.
CASSGLSGEGVTQYF,TGCGCCAGCAGCGGGCTGAGCGGGGAGGGAGTGACCCAGTACTTC,TRBJ2-5,.,TRBV5-1,TRBD2
CASSERKGGSPLHF,TGTGCCAGCAGTGAACGGAAGGGAGGTTCACCCCTCCACTTT,TRBJ1-6,.,TRBV6-1,.
CASSSRGQGAYGYTF,TGTGCCAGCAGTTCCCGTGGACAGGGGGCGTATGGCTACACCTTC,TRBJ1-2,few,TRBV28,TRBD1
CASSSRLAGGPGIQYF,TGCGCCAGCAGCTCTCGACTAGCGGGGGGGCCAGGCATTCAGTACTTC,TRBJ2-4,.,TRBV5-1,TRBD2
CASSPSDRSSYEQYF,TGCGCCAGCAGCCCTTCCGACAGAAGCTCCTACGAGCAGTACTTC,TRBJ2-7,.,TRBV5-1,.
CASRSFGTSGGLANTGELFF,TGTGCCAGTAGATCTTTCGGGACTAGCGGGGGCCTCGCGAACACCGGGGAGCTGTTTTTT,TRBJ2-2,.,TRBV19,TRBD2
CSVDRGQGLGSTEAFF,TGCAGCGTTGACCGGGGACAGGGGCTGGGGAGCACTGAAGCTTTCTTT,TRBJ1-1,.,TRBV29-1,TRBD1
CASRPSGSGNTIYF,TGTGCCAGCAGGCCCTCGGGCTCTGGAAACACCATATATTTT,TRBJ1-3,.,TRBV7-9,.
CASGPAGTGELFF,TGTGCTAGTGGTCCAGCCGGCACCGGGGAGCTGTTTTTT,TRBJ2-2,.,TRBV12-5,.
CASSLGEGLGDTEAFF,TGCGCCAGCAGCTTGGGAGAGGGTCTAGGTGACACTGAAGCTTTCTTT,TRBJ1-1,.,TRBV5-1,.
CASSLWGASEAFF,TGTGCCAGCAGCTTGTGGGGGGCATCTGAAGCTTTCTTT,TRBJ1-1,.,TRBV5-6,.
CASSYPGQGAYEQYF,TGTGCCAGCAGTTACCCGGGACAGGGAGCCTACGAGCAGTACTTC,TRBJ2-7,.,TRBV6-5,TRBD1
CATSDLGRGGLTDTQYF,TGTGCCACCAGTGATTTAGGGCGGGGGGGCCTCACAGATACGCAGTATTTT,TRBJ2-3,.,TRBV24-1,TRBD2
CASSLSGWETQYF,TGTGCCAGCAGCTTATCTGGCTGGGAGACCCAGTACTTC,TRBJ2-5,.,TRBV11-3,.
CASTRDRNTEAFF,TGTGCCAGCACCAGGGACAGGAACACTGAAGCTTTCTTT,TRBJ1-1,.,TRBV27,TRBD1
CATSDFGERGYTF,TGTGCCACCAGTGATTTTGGGGAAAGAGGCTACACCTTC,TRBJ1-2,once,TRBV24-1,.
CASSQGTGSNQPQHF,TGCGCCAGCAGCCAAGGGACAGGGAGCAATCAGCCCCAGCATTTT,TRBJ1-5,.,TRBV4-1,TRBD1
CASSLAHRSYTEAFF,TGTGCCAGCAGCTTGGCCCACAGGTCGTACACTGAAGCTTTCTTT,TRBJ1-1,.,TRBV5-6,.
CASSPGPHLETQYF,TGTGCCAGCAGTCCCGGGCCCCATTTGGAGACCCAGTACTTC,TRBJ2-5,once,TRBV6-5,.
CASSGDSTDTQYF,TGTGCCAGCTCCGGTGATAGCACAGATACGCAGTATTTT,TRBJ2-3,.,TRBV27,.
CASKLGSSNYGYTF,TGTGCCAGCAAATTAGGGAGCAGCAACTATGGCTACACCTTC,TRBJ1-2,many,TRBV6-5,.
CASSEEVALAFRGGELFF,TGTGCCAGCAGTGAAGAAGTGGCCCTTGCTTTCAGGGGCGGGGAGCTGTTTTTT,TRBJ2-2,.,TRBV6-1,.
CASSFLGGTEETQYF,TGCGCCAGCAGCTTCCTGGGCGGGACAGAAGAGACCCAGTACTTC,TRBJ2-5,once,TRBV5-1,.
CASSKDRQETQYF,TGTGCCAGCAGCAAAGACAGACAAGAGACCCAGTACTTC,TRBJ2-5,.,TRBV11-3,.
CASTPVADTNSPLHF,TGTGCCAGTACCCCTGTAGCGGATACTAATTCACCCCTCCACTTT,TRBJ1-6,.,TRBV19,.
CASSLGFRQDGYTF,TGTGCCAGCAGCTTAGGGTTTCGGCAGGATGGCTACACCTTC,TRBJ1-2,.,TRBV5-4,.
CASGKTGQYEQYF,TGTGCCAGCGGCAAAACGGGCCAATACGAGCAGTACTTC,TRBJ2-7,.,TRBV12-3/TRBV12-4,.